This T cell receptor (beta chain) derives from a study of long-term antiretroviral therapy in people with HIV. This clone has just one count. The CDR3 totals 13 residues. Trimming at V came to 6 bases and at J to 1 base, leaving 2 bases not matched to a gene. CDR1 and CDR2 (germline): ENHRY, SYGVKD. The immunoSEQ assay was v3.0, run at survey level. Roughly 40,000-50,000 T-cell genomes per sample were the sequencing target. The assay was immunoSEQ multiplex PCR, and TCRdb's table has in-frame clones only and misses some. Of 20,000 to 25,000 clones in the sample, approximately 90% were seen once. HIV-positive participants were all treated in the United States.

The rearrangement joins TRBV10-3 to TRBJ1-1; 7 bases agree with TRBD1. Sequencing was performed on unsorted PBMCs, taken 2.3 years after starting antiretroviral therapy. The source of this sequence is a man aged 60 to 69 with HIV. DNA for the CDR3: TGTGCCATCAGCCGACAGGGGAACACTGAAGCTTTCTTT. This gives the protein CAISRQGNTEAFF.